The present entry profiles one TCR beta chain with its context. Its antigen is undetermined. The record originates from a study of regulatory T cells in long-lasting Graves disease. Across the whole study: Antithyroid drugs had been given to newly diagnosed Graves' patients for under 3 months. Overall study findings and caveats: A greater number of public clonotypes (roughly 2,700) was shared by persistent patients than by new patients (roughly 930). Having few samples may have compromised the accuracy.

The time point: newly diagnosed GD, antithyroid drugs for less than 3 months. The authors made the TCR library using RNA they extracted from PBMCs. Arm-PCR of CDR3 regions and iRepertoire HTBI primers were used to build TCR beta libraries. TCRdb fed the multiplex PCR reads into MiXCR, producing one record per CDR3 protein. The repertoire holds 350,000 to 400,000 distinct CDR3 sequences, about 16% seen once, with around 20% in the top ten. V was shortened by 2 bases and J by 4 bases, with 15 bases between the two germline ends. CDR1 and CDR2 from the germline V gene are GTSNPN and SVGIG (reference sequence). The CDR3 covers 14 residues. In addition, the sample was reused for a study of T cells in Graves' hyperthyroidism and ophthalmopathy. That source adds: Researchers ran a first-round RT-PCR on the TCR CDR3 using the HTBI primer set.

The chain joins TRBV30 to TRBJ2-7; possibly TRBD2 for D (7 bases). Here the sequenced sample was peripheral blood mononuclear cells (PBMCs), taken at new diagnosis, from a patient treated with antithyroid drugs. The source is a young woman with Graves disease. The CDR3 sequence: CAWSKGEGRYEQYF. The CDR3 DNA follows: TGTGCCTGGAGTAAGGGGGAGGGCCGGTACGAGCAGTACTTC.